This is a list of T cell receptor beta chains from one sample in a study of blood T cell repertoires in COVID-19. This table comes from immunoSEQ multiplex PCR, and its TCRdb copy is limited to in-frame clones, with some not included. The data contain 100,000 to 150,000 clones, around 80% of them seen just once; the ten biggest clones take up about 15%. Sequences were obtained from peripheral blood. The receptors come from a man aged 30 to 45 with COVID-19, enrolled during active disease. Both conserved end residues are part of each CDR3. Each record gives: D gene, clone size, CDR3 length, J gene, V gene, CDR3 protein, CDR3 DNA. A D gene is named only where the DNA matches it firmly. Not all rows give a size; the values are once, few, many and, for expanded clones, a class.

d_call: .
clone_size: .
cdr3_length: 12
j_call: TRBJ2-7
v_call: TRBV13
cdr3_aa: CASSLGLYEQYF
cdr3_nt: TGTGCCAGCAGCTTAGGCCTATACGAGCAGTACTTC

d_call: TRBD2
clone_size: once
cdr3_length: 14
j_call: TRBJ2-7
v_call: TRBV18
cdr3_aa: CASSLGGGTYEQYF
cdr3_nt: TGTGCCAGCTCACTGGGCGGGGGAACCTACGAGCAGTACTTC

d_call: .
clone_size: .
cdr3_length: 15
j_call: TRBJ1-2
v_call: TRBV12-5
cdr3_aa: CASGLASGINYGYTF
cdr3_nt: TGTGCTAGTGGTTTGGCTTCGGGTATTAACTATGGCTACACCTTC

d_call: .
clone_size: .
cdr3_length: 11
j_call: TRBJ2-5
v_call: TRBV20-1
cdr3_aa: CSASLRETQYF
cdr3_nt: TGCAGTGCTAGTCTACGGGAGACCCAGTACTTC

d_call: TRBD1
clone_size: .
cdr3_length: 15
j_call: TRBJ1-3
v_call: TRBV5-4
cdr3_aa: CASSKGQFGQNTIYF
cdr3_nt: TGTGCCAGCAGCAAGGGACAGTTCGGGCAGAACACCATATATTTT

d_call: TRBD2
clone_size: .
cdr3_length: 14
j_call: TRBJ2-1
v_call: TRBV28
cdr3_aa: CASSSSGGYNEQFF
cdr3_nt: TGTGCCAGCAGTTCTAGCGGGGGCTACAATGAGCAGTTCTTC

d_call: TRBD2
clone_size: .
cdr3_length: 15
j_call: TRBJ2-7
v_call: TRBV9
cdr3_aa: CASSVGASGSYEQYF
cdr3_nt: TGTGCCAGCAGCGTAGGGGCTAGCGGGAGTTACGAGCAGTACTTC

d_call: TRBD2
clone_size: .
cdr3_length: 20
j_call: TRBJ2-2
v_call: TRBV19
cdr3_aa: CASSILRLAGGFEGTGELFF
cdr3_nt: TGTGCCAGTAGTATTCTCAGACTAGCGGGAGGGTTCGAAGGCACCGGGGAGCTGTTTTTT

d_call: TRBD2
clone_size: .
cdr3_length: 15
j_call: TRBJ2-2
v_call: TRBV28
cdr3_aa: CASVAHGSGVGELFF
cdr3_nt: TGTGCCAGCGTCGCTCACGGTAGCGGGGTCGGGGAGCTGTTTTTT

d_call: .
clone_size: .
cdr3_length: 14
j_call: TRBJ1-6
v_call: TRBV27
cdr3_aa: CASSLRTINSPLHF
cdr3_nt: TGTGCCAGCAGTTTGCGGACAATTAATTCACCCCTCCACTTT

d_call: .
clone_size: .
cdr3_length: 14
j_call: TRBJ2-2
v_call: TRBV29-1
cdr3_aa: CSALELRGTGELFF
cdr3_nt: TGCAGCGCCCTCGAATTAAGGGGGACCGGGGAGCTGTTTTTT

d_call: TRBD1
clone_size: .
cdr3_length: 15
j_call: TRBJ2-2
v_call: TRBV12-5
cdr3_aa: CASGAGQGSTGELFF
cdr3_nt: TGTGCTAGTGGTGCCGGACAGGGGAGCACCGGGGAGCTGTTTTTT

d_call: .
clone_size: .
cdr3_length: 15
j_call: TRBJ1-5
v_call: TRBV11-2
cdr3_aa: CASSLDLGFYQPQHF
cdr3_nt: TGTGCCAGCAGCTTAGATCTCGGGTTTTACCAGCCCCAGCATTTT

d_call: .
clone_size: .
cdr3_length: 15
j_call: TRBJ2-7
v_call: TRBV28
cdr3_aa: CASRSQGLGGYEQYF
cdr3_nt: TGTGCCAGCAGGAGCCAGGGGCTTGGTGGGTACGAGCAGTACTTC